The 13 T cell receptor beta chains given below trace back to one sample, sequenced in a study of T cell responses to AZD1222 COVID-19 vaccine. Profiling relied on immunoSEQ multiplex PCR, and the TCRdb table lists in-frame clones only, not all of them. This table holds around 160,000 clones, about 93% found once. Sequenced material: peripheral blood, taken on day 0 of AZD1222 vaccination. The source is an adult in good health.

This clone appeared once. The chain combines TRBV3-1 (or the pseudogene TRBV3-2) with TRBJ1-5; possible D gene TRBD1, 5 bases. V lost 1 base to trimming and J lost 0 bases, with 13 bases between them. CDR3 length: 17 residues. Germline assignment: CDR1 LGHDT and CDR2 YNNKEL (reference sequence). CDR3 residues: CASSQVGGGTSNQPQHF. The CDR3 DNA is TGTGCCAGCAGCCAAGTGGGGGGAGGGACTAGCAATCAGCCCCAGCATTTT.

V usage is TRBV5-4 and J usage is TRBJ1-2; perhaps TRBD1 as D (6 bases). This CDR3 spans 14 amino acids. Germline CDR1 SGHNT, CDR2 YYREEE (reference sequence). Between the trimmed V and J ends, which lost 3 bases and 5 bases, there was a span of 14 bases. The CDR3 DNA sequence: TGTGCCAGCAGCTGGATGGGGGGCGGATATGGCTACACCTTC. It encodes CASSWMGGGYGYTF. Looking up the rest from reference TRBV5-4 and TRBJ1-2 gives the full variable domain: ETGVTQSPTHLIKTRGQQVTLRCSSQSGHNTVSWYQQALGQGPQFIFQYYREEENGRGNFPPRFSGLQFPNYSSELNVNALELDDSALYLCASSWMGGGYGYTFGSGTRLTVV.

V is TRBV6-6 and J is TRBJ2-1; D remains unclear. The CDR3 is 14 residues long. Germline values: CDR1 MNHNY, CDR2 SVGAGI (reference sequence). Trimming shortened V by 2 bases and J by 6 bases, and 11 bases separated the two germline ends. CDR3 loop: CASSYISEANEQFF. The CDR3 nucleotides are TGTGCCAGCAGTTACATATCCGAGGCCAATGAGCAGTTCTTC.

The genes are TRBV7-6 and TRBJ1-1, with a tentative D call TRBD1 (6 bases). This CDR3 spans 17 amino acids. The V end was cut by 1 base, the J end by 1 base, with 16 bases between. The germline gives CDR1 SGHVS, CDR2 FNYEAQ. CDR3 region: CASSLGANRESNTEAFF. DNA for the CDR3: TGTGCCAGCAGCTTAGGGGCGAACAGGGAGTCGAACACTGAAGCTTTCTTT.

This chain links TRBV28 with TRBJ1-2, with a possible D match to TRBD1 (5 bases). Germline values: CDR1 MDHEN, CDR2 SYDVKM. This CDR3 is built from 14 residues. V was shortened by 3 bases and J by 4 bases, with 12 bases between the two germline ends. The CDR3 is CASSLRGAGYGYTF. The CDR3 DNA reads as TGTGCCAGCAGTTTGCGAGGGGCAGGCTATGGCTACACCTTC.

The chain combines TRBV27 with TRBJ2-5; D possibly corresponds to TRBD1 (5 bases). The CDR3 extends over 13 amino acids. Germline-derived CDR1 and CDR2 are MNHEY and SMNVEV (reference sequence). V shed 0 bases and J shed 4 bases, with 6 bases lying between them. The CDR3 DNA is TGTGCCAGCAGTTTATCAGGGGCAGAGACCCAGTACTTC. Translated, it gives CASSLSGAETQYF.

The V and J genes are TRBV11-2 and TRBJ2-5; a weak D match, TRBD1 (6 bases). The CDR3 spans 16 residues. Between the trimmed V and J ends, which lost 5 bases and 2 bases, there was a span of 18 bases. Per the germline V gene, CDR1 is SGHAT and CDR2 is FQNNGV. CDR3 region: CASSPRSWTDQETQYF. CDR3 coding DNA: TGTGCCAGCAGCCCGAGATCTTGGACAGATCAAGAGACCCAGTACTTC.

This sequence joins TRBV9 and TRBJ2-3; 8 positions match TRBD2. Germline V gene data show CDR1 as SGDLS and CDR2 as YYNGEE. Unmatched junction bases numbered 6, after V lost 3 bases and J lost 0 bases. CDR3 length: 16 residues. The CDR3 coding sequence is TGTGCCAGCAGCGCCCCCGGGGGGGCTAGCACAGATACGCAGTATTTT. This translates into CASSAPGGASTDTQYF.

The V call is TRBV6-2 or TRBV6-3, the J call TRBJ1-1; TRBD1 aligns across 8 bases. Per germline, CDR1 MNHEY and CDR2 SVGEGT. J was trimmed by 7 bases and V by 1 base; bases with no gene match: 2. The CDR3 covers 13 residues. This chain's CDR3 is CASSYLGQGEAFF. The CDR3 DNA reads TGTGCCAGCAGTTACTTAGGACAGGGTGAAGCTTTCTTT.

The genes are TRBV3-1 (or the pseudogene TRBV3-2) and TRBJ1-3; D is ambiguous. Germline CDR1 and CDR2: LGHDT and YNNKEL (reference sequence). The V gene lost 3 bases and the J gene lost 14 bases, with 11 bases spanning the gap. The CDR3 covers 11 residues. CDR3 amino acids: CASSHPGSVYF. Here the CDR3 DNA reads TGTGCCAGCAGCCATCCGGGATCGGTATATTTT.

The CDR3 sequence: CASSLWDRYGYTF. The CDR3 DNA reads TGTGCCAGCAGTTTATGGGACCGTTATGGCTACACCTTC. The chain joins TRBV12-3 or TRBV12-4 to TRBJ1-2, with D possibly matching TRBD1 (5 bases). V dropped 2 bases and J dropped 5 bases, with 9 bases sitting between them. The length of the CDR3 is 13 residues.

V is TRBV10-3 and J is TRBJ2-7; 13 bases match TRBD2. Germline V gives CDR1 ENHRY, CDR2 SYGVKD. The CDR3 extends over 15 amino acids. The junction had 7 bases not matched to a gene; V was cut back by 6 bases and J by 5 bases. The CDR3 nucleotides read TGTGCCATCAGACTAGCGGGAGGGCCTGGAAACGAGCAGTACTTC. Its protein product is CAIRLAGGPGNEQYF.

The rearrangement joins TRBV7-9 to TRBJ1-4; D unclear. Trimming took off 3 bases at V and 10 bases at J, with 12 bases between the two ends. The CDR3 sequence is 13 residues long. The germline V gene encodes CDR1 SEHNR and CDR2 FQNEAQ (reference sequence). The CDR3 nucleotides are TGTGCCAGCAGCTTGAGGGCAGAGGGAAAACTGTTTTTT. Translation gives CASSLRAEGKLFF.